One sample yielded the 16 T cell receptor beta chains listed below, sequenced in a study of memory CD4+ T cells and cytomegalovirus serostatus. TCRdb's table, derived via immunoSEQ multiplex PCR, lists solely in-frame clones and lacks some. Among under 75,000 clones listed, around three quarters were seen once. The sort gate was single viable CD3+CD4+CD8-CD45RO+ cells for memory CD4+ T cells. The sequenced sample consisted of memory CD4+ T cells from blood. The source is an adult in good health and CMV-seronegative. Some clones in this sample may be carry-over from other donors' samples.

The CDR3 region has the DNA TGTGCCAGCAGCTCCACTAGCGGGGGGGGGAAGACCCAGTACTTC. Its translation: CASSSTSGGGKTQYF. This sequence joins TRBV7-2 and TRBJ2-5; TRBD2 agrees at 13 bases. J was trimmed by 6 bases and V by 4 bases; bases with no gene match: 5. The CDR3 runs 15 residues. CDR1 SGHTA and CDR2 FQGNSA come from the germline V gene.

The V and J genes are TRBV29-1 and TRBJ2-2; TRBD1 might be the D (6 bases). This CDR3 is built from 15 residues. Germline assignment: CDR1 SQVTM and CDR2 ANQGSEA. V was clipped by 7 bases and J by 4 bases, with 19 bases between them. The CDR3 loop is CSGATGSLATGELFF. The DNA for the CDR3 is TGCAGCGGTGCTACAGGGAGTCTAGCCACCGGGGAGCTGTTTTTT.

With respect to this clone: Other DNA variants within this sample encode the same CDR3. This sequence joins TRBV6-5 and TRBJ2-3, with 8 positions matching TRBD2. V lost 6 bases, J lost 0 bases, and 5 bases stayed unmatched. The germline V gene encodes CDR1 MNHEY and CDR2 SVGAGI. The CDR3 has 15 residues. CDR3 region: CASRNSGASTDTQYF. The DNA for the CDR3 is TGTGCCAGCAGGAATAGCGGGGCAAGCACAGATACGCAGTATTTT.

V is TRBV11-2 and J is TRBJ2-7, with 9 positions matching TRBD1. Germline CDR1 and CDR2: SGHAT and FQNNGV. The CDR3 runs to 16 residues. The V segment lost 1 base and the J segment 2 bases; nucleotides outside the gene matches: 6. Here the CDR3 DNA reads TGTGCCAGCAGCTTAGGGACAGGGGTGCTTCCCTACGAGCAGTACTTC. It is translated as CASSLGTGVLPYEQYF.

This chain joins TRBV6-6 and TRBJ2-1; D might be TRBD2 (6 bases). Between the trimmed V and J ends, which lost 6 bases and 3 bases, there was a span of 12 bases. The CDR3 sequence is 14 residues long. Germline V CDR1 and CDR2: MNHNY, SVGAGI (reference sequence). The CDR3 protein is CASREGRGYNEQFF. Written as DNA, the CDR3 is TGTGCCAGCAGGGAGGGGAGAGGCTACAATGAGCAGTTCTTC.

This chain joins TRBV6-5 and TRBJ1-1; D not resolved. Germline V gene sequence: CDR1 MNHEY, CDR2 SVGAGI. The CDR3 spans 16 residues. Trimming took 0 bases from V and 4 from J, leaving 15 bases between them. CDR3 nucleotides: TGTGCCAGCAGTTACTCAGTAGTCGGGGTTGGCACTGAAGCTTTCTTT. The encoded protein is CASSYSVVGVGTEAFF.

This chain uses TRBV7-2 with TRBJ2-2; D unresolved. The CDR3 has 14 residues. Per germline, CDR1 SGHTA and CDR2 FQGNSA. Trimming removed 1 base at V and 6 bases at J, with 9 bases between. The CDR3 protein is CASSLGSWAGELFF. CDR3 coding DNA: TGTGCCAGCAGCTTAGGGAGTTGGGCCGGGGAGCTGTTTTTT.

The V and J genes are TRBV18 and TRBJ1-2, with no clear D. Trimming left V 3 bases short and J 4 bases short, with 12 bases between. CDR1 is KGHSH and CDR2 is LQKENI in the germline V gene. This CDR3 spans 14 amino acids. The CDR3 region is CASSPSRGGYGYTF. The DNA for the CDR3 is TGTGCCAGCTCACCCTCCCGGGGTGGCTATGGCTACACCTTC.

The V gene is TRBV7-8, the J gene TRBJ2-1; D gene uncertain. The CDR3 consists of 14 residues. The germline CDR1 and CDR2 sequences are SGHVS and FQNEAQ. V was cut by 2 bases and J by 3 bases, with 8 bases left in between. This CDR3 reads CASSLKASYNEQFF. CDR3 nucleotides: TGTGCCAGCAGCTTAAAGGCGAGCTACAATGAGCAGTTCTTC.

V gene TRBV7-8 combines with J gene TRBJ2-5; TRBD2 is a possible D gene (7 bases). CDR3 length: 14 amino acids. V lost 1 base and J 5 bases, leaving 11 bases between the germline ends. Germline CDR1 SGHVS, CDR2 FQNEAQ. The CDR3 sequence is CASSLVGGAETQYF. DNA for the CDR3: TGTGCCAGCAGCTTAGTTGGGGGGGCGGAGACCCAGTACTTC.

The chain couples TRBV4-1 to TRBJ2-1; D unclear. The CDR3 runs to 13 residues. The germline V and J ends were trimmed by 3 bases and 7 bases, with 10 bases remaining between them. The V gene's germline CDR1 is MGHRA and CDR2 YSYEKL. CDR3 loop: CASSHRQINEQFF. As DNA, the CDR3 is TGCGCCAGCAGCCACCGGCAAATTAATGAGCAGTTCTTC.

This clone was found once. V gene TRBV19 combines with J gene TRBJ1-1, with 7 bases fitting TRBD1. The CDR3 is 13 amino acids. With 5 bases clipped from V and 7 bases from J, the junction kept 7 bases outside the gene matches. Germline loops: CDR1 LNHDA, CDR2 SQIVND (reference sequence). CDR3 protein: CASSVRQGIEAFF. CDR3 nucleotide sequence: TGTGCCAGTAGTGTGAGACAGGGAATTGAAGCTTTCTTT.

This chain links TRBV9 with TRBJ2-4; 8 nucleotides line up with TRBD2. The germline V gene encodes CDR1 SGDLS and CDR2 YYNGEE. This CDR3 region has 15 residues. J lost 7 bases, V lost 4 bases, and 10 bases had no gene match. In DNA, the CDR3 is TGTGCCAGCAGCCCAGACCGGGGGGGGGACAACATTCAGTACTTC. Translated: CASSPDRGGDNIQYF.

DNA of the CDR3: TGTGCCAGCAGCGAGAGTCCGAATTCACCCCTCCACTTT. It translates to CASSESPNSPLHF. The chain carries TRBV9 and TRBJ1-6, with D uncertain. This CDR3 comprises 13 residues. Trimming took off 3 bases at V and 7 bases at J, with 8 bases between the two ends. The germline CDR1 and CDR2 sequences are SGDLS and YYNGEE. Filled out from reference TRBV9 and TRBJ1-6, the complete variable domain reads DSGVTQTPKHLITATGQRVTLRCSPRSGDLSVYWYQQSLDQGLQFLIQYYNGEERAKGNILERFSAQQFPDLHSELNLSSLELGDSALYFCASSESPNSPLHFGNGTRLTVT.

The chain is built from TRBV7-6 and TRBJ2-5; TRBD1 might be the D (5 bases). The V end lost 1 base, the J end lost 7 bases, and 13 bases lay between the germline ends. Germline V gene lookup returns CDR1 SGHVS and CDR2 FNYEAQ. CDR3 size: 14 residues. The DNA for the CDR3 is TGTGCCAGCAGCTTAGATCAGGCGCAGGGGACCCAGTACTTC. Its translation: CASSLDQAQGTQYF.

This rearrangement joins TRBV29-1 to TRBJ1-1; 10 bases are a match to TRBD1. V was pared by 8 bases and J by 4 bases, with 10 bases of the junction left unmatched. Germline assignment: CDR1 SQVTM and CDR2 ANQGSEA. The CDR3 is 14 amino acids. Written as DNA, the CDR3 is TGCAGCATACTTGGGGGACAGGGGAGCACTGAAGCTTTCTTT. It specifies CSILGGQGSTEAFF.